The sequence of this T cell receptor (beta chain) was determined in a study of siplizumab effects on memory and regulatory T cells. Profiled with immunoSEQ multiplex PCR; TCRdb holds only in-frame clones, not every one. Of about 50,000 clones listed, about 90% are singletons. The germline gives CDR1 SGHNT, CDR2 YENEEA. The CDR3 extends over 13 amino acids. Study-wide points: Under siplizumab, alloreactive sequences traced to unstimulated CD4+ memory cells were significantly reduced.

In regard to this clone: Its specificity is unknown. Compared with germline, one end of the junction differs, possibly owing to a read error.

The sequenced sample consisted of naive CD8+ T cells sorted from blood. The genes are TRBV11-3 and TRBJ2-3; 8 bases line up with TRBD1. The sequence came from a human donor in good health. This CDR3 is CASTPVDRVRQCF. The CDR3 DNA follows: TGTGCCAGCACCCCGGTGGACAGGGTCAGACAGTGTTTT.